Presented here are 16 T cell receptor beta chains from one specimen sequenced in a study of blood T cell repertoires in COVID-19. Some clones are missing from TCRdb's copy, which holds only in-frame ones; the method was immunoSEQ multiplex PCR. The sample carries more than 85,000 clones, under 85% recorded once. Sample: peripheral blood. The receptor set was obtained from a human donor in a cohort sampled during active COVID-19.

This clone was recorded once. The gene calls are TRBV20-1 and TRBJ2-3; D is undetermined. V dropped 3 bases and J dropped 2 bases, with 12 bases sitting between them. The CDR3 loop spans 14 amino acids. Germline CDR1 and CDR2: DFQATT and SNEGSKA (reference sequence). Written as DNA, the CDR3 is TGCAGTGCTAGTCTCGCGGATCTCACAGATACGCAGTATTTT. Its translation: CSASLADLTDTQYF.

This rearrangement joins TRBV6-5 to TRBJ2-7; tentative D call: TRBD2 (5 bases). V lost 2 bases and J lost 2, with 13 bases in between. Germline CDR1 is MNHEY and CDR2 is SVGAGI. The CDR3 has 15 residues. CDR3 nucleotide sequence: TGTGCCAGCAGTTACGAGGGCGTGTGGGCCTACGAGCAGTACTTC. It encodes CASSYEGVWAYEQYF.

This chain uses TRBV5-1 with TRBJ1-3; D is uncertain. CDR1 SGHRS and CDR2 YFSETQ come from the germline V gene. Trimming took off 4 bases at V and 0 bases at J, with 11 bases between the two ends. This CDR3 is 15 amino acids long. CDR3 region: CASSPGYVSGNTIYF. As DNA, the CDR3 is TGCGCCAGCAGCCCCGGGTATGTCTCTGGAAACACCATATATTTT.

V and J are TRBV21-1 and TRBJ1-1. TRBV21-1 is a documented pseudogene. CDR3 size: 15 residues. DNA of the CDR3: TGTGCCAGCAGCAAAGCTCCCGAGTATCCCACTGAAGCTTTCTTT. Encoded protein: CASSKAPEYPTEAFF.

In nucleotides, the CDR3 is TGTGCCAGCAGCTCGGGACAGGACCTTACCTACGAGCAGTACTTC. It is translated as CASSSGQDLTYEQYF. The V gene is TRBV7-2, the J gene TRBJ2-7; 8 bases line up with TRBD1. The CDR3 consists of 15 residues. Looked up from germline, CDR1 is SGHTA and CDR2 is FQGNSA. V dropped 4 bases and J dropped 2; count of bases not matched to a gene: 7.

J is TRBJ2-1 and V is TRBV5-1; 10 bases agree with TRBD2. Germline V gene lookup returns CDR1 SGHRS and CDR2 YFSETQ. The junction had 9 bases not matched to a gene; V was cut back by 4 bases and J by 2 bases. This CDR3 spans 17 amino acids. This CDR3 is CASSGGGTSVTYNEQFF. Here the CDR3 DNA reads TGCGCCAGCAGCGGAGGAGGGACTAGCGTAACCTACAATGAGCAGTTCTTC.

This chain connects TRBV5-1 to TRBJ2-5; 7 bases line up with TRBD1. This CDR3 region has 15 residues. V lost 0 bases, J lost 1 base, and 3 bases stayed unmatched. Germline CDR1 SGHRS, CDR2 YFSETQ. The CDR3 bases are TGCGCCAGCAGCTTGGCGGGACAGCCCCAAGAGACCCAGTACTTC. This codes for CASSLAGQPQETQYF.

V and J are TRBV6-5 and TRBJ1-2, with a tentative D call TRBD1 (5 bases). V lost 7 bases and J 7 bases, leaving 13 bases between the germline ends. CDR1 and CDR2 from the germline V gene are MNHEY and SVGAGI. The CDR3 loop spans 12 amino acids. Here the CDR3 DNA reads TGTGCCAGCACAACAGGCTCCAGTGGCTACACCTTC. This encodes CASTTGSSGYTF.

CDR3 sequence (DNA): TGTGCCAGCAGCACGGACAGTTACATTAACACTGAAGCTTTCTTT. Translating it yields CASSTDSYINTEAFF. The chain joins TRBV9 to TRBJ1-1, with a possible D match to TRBD1 (6 bases). The germline gives CDR1 SGDLS, CDR2 YYNGEE. This CDR3 has 15 amino acids. Trimming shortened V by 4 bases and J by 2 bases, and 15 bases separated the two germline ends. Full variable domain (outside the CDR3, taken from reference TRBV9 and TRBJ1-1): DSGVTQTPKHLITATGQRVTLRCSPRSGDLSVYWYQQSLDQGLQFLIQYYNGEERAKGNILERFSAQQFPDLHSELNLSSLELGDSALYFCASSTDSYINTEAFFGQGTRLTVV.

The CDR3 reads CASSRGQYEQYF. CDR3 bases: TGTGCCAGCAGTCGGGGACAGTACGAGCAGTACTTC. The V gene is TRBV28, the J gene TRBJ2-7; 7 bases fit TRBD1. Germline V gives CDR1 MDHEN, CDR2 SYDVKM. Unmatched junction bases numbered 2, after V lost 5 bases and J lost 4 bases. CDR3 length equals 12 residues.

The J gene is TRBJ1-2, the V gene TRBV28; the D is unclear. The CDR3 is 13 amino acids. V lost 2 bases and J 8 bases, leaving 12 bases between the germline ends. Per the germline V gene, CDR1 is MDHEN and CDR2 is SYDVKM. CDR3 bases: TGTGCCAGCAGTTTAGCGGGGAGGGAAGGCTACACCTTC. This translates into CASSLAGREGYTF.

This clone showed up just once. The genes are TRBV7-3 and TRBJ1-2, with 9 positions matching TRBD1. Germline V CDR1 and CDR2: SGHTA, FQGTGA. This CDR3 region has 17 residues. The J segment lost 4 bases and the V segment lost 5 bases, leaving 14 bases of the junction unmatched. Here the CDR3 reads CASSPRQGQGECYGYTF. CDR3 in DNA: TGTGCCAGCAGCCCCCGGCAGGGACAGGGAGAGTGCTATGGCTACACCTTC.

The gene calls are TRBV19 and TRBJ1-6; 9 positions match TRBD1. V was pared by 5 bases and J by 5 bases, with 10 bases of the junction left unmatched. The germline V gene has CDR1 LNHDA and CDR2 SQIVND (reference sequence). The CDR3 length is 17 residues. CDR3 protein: CASSPADRGWDNSPLHF. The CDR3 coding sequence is TGTGCCAGTAGTCCGGCGGACAGGGGTTGGGATAATTCACCCCTCCACTTT.

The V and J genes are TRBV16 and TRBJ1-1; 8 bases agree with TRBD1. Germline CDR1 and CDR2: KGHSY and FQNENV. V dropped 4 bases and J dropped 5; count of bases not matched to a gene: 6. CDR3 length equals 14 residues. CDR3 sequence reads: CASSLQGAKTEAFF. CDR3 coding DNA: TGTGCCAGCAGCCTGCAGGGGGCAAAAACTGAAGCTTTCTTT.

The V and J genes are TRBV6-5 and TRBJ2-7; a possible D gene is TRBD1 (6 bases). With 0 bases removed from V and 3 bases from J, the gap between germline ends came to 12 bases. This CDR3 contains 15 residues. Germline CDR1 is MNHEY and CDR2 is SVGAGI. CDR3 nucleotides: TGTGCCAGCAGTTACTCGTACAGGGCGGACTACGAGCAGTACTTC. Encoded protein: CASSYSYRADYEQYF.

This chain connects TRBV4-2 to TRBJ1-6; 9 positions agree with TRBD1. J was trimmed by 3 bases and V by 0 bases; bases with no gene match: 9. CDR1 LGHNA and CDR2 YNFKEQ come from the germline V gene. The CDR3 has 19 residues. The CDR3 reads CASSQDRTGTGFYNSPLHF. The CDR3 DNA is TGTGCCAGCAGCCAAGATAGGACCGGGACAGGGTTCTATAATTCACCCCTCCACTTT.